This T cell receptor beta chain was sequenced in a study of blood T cell repertoires in COVID-19. Study context: COVID-19 samples collected from the United States, Italy and Spain covered acute and convalescent phases.

Germline values: CDR1 SNHLY, CDR2 FYNNEI. V was clipped by 5 bases and J by 5 bases; unmatched bases: 3. This CDR3 comprises 13 residues. Sequencing used immunoSEQ multiplex PCR; TCRdb keeps in-frame clones, though not all of them. This table has around 53,000 clones, around 87% appearing once. The specimen was peripheral blood. V usage is TRBV2 and J usage is TRBJ1-5, with 7 nucleotides matching TRBD1. This clonotype originated in a woman aged 55-70 years with COVID-19, enrolled during active disease. The CDR3 loop is CASSKQGYQPQHF. The CDR3, as DNA: TGTGCCAGCAGTAAACAGGGGTATCAGCCCCAGCATTTT.